This is a list of T cell receptor beta chains from one sample in a study of shared clonotypes between healthy human individuals. Profiling relied on immunoSEQ multiplex PCR, and the TCRdb table lists in-frame clones only, not all of them. Of about 1 million clones detected, about 76% appear once; the ten largest clones hold about 1.4%. The sample consisted of memory CD4+ T cells sorted from blood. The source is a young man in good health. The CDR3 runs from the conserved cysteine through the conserved F or W. A D gene is named only where the DNA matches it firmly. Rows may omit the clone size; those that give it use once, few, many or a size class.

clone_size: few
v_call: TRBV6-1
d_call: TRBD2
j_call: TRBJ2-7
cdr3_nt: TGTGCCAGCAGTGAAGTTTGGCTAGCGGGGGATTCCTTCCCCTTC
cdr3_aa: CASSEVWLAGDSFPF

clone_size: NA
v_call: TRBV25-1
d_call: NA
j_call: TRBJ1-2
cdr3_nt: TGTGCCAGCAGTGACGCAGCCCCAGAACTTCGCTATGGCTACACCTTC
cdr3_aa: CASSDAAPELRYGYTF

clone_size: NA
v_call: TRBV4-1
d_call: TRBD1
j_call: TRBJ1-5
cdr3_nt: TGCGCCAGCAGCCTCGACAGGGCGGGGTGGAGCAATCAGCCCCAGCATTTT
cdr3_aa: CASSLDRAGWSNQPQHF

clone_size: NA
v_call: TRBV9
d_call: TRBD1
j_call: TRBJ2-1
cdr3_nt: TGTGCCAGCAGCGTGGCCGGGACAGTATCCTACAATGAGCAGTTCTTC
cdr3_aa: CASSVAGTVSYNEQFF

clone_size: NA
v_call: TRBV6-5
d_call: NA
j_call: TRBJ2-3
cdr3_nt: TGTGCCAGCAGTCCCCCCGGGGCAGATACGCAGTATTTT
cdr3_aa: CASSPPGADTQYF

clone_size: NA
v_call: TRBV7-8
d_call: NA
j_call: TRBJ2-2
cdr3_nt: TGTGCCAGCAGCCTCAGAGGGGCGCCCACCGGGGAGCTGTTTTTT
cdr3_aa: CASSLRGAPTGELFF

clone_size: NA
v_call: TRBV5-1
d_call: NA
j_call: TRBJ2-7
cdr3_nt: TGCGCCAGCAGCCGGACTGCAGCGACGGGCGAGCAGTACTTC
cdr3_aa: CASSRTAATGEQYF

clone_size: NA
v_call: TRBV6-5
d_call: NA
j_call: TRBJ2-7
cdr3_nt: TGTGCCAGCATTGGAGACTCCTACGAGCAGTACTTC
cdr3_aa: CASIGDSYEQYF

clone_size: NA
v_call: TRBV7-2
d_call: TRBD1
j_call: TRBJ2-3
cdr3_nt: TGTGCCAGCAGTTCGACAGGGATCTACACAGATACGCAGTATTTT
cdr3_aa: CASSSTGIYTDTQYF

clone_size: NA
v_call: TRBV5-5
d_call: TRBD1
j_call: TRBJ1-2
cdr3_nt: TGTGCCAGCAGCTTGGCCGACAGGGCTAACTATGGCTACACCTTC
cdr3_aa: CASSLADRANYGYTF